This T cell receptor (beta chain) was observed in a study of radiotherapy plus CTLA-4 blockade in lung cancer. Study overall: Among all patients, 15% to 20% showed objective responses, while roughly 28% had disease control. Study-wide points: After treatment with radiotherapy plus ipilimumab, TCR clones that came from the tumor expanded in blood. Together with interferon-beta, which increased in serum after radiation, early dynamic changes in blood T cell clones were reportedly the best predictors of response.

Germline CDR1 GTSNPN, CDR2 SVGIG (reference sequence). The CDR3 runs 13 residues. Germline trimming cut 3 bases from V and 8 bases from J; bases unmatched to any gene: 4. Using immunoSEQ multiplex PCR, the repertoire was profiled, and TCRdb retains in-frame clones only, with some absent. Of 40,000 or so clones listed, almost 65% were seen once; the top ten hold around 20%. Details on this clone: Its antigen remains unidentified.

CTLA-4 blockade using ipilimumab, together with focal radiation, was received by patients with chemo-refractory metastatic non-small-cell lung cancer. The chain couples TRBV30 to TRBJ1-4, with TRBD1 identical over 9 bases. The clonotype originates from a human donor with non-small cell lung cancer who had a partial response to radiotherapy plus ipilimumab. The source was peripheral blood, collected from a patient treated with radiotherapy plus ipilimumab. The CDR3 nucleotides read TGTGCCTGGAGGGGACAGGGCAGGGAAAAACTGTTTTTT. Its translation: CAWRGQGREKLFF. Combining the CDR3 with reference TRBV30 and TRBJ1-4 gives the whole variable domain SQTIHQWPATLVQPVGSPLSLECTVEGTSNPNLYWYRQAAGRGLQLLFYSVGIGQISSEVPQNLSASRPQDRQFILSSKKLLLSDSGFYLCAWRGQGREKLFFGSGTQLSVL.